Presented here are 10 T cell receptor beta chains from one specimen sequenced in a study of beta chain features in type 1 diabetes. Sequenced material consisted of expressed TCRB transcripts (all of the isolated RNA was reverse transcribed). This table comes from immunoSEQ multiplex PCR, and its TCRdb copy is limited to in-frame clones, with some not included. In the table there are a few hundred thousand clones, over 13% of which are singletons. Input material: naive CD4+ T cells from blood. These receptors were obtained from a woman aged 18-29 years in good health.

The chain recombines TRBV6-1 with TRBJ2-2, with TRBD1 as a possible D gene (5 bases). Germline V gene lookup returns CDR1 MNHNS and CDR2 SASEGT. The CDR3 consists of 13 residues. V was trimmed by 4 bases and J by 5 bases, leaving 8 bases between them. CDR3 nucleotides: TGTGCCAGCAGTGGAAGGGGTACCGGGGAGCTGTTTTTT. Amino acids: CASSGRGTGELFF.

The rearrangement links TRBV7-9 to TRBJ1-2; D remains ambiguous. The CDR3 consists of 15 residues. Germline assignment: CDR1 SEHNR and CDR2 FQNEAQ (reference sequence). V was pared by 1 base and J by 2 bases, with 11 bases between. Written as DNA, the CDR3 is TGTGCCAGCAGCTTAGTTACAGCTATCAACTATGGCTACACCTTC. It encodes CASSLVTAINYGYTF.

A few counts support this clone. The chain links TRBV20-1 to TRBJ1-1, with a tentative D call TRBD1 (5 bases). The V and J ends lost 2 bases and 10 bases respectively, with 11 bases between them. The length of the CDR3 is 11 residues. The germline V gene encodes CDR1 DFQATT and CDR2 SNEGSKA (reference sequence). The CDR3 is CSARWGDRAFF. CDR3 DNA: TGCAGTGCTAGATGGGGGGACCGAGCTTTCTTT.

This chain joins TRBV4-1 and TRBJ1-5; the D is unclear. Deletions cut 1 base from V and 2 bases from J, with 12 bases between. CDR1 and CDR2 from the germline V gene are MGHRA and YSYEKL. This CDR3 region has 16 residues. CDR3 DNA sequence: TGCGCCAGCAGCCAAGGGACTACTCGGGGCAATCAGCCCCAGCATTTT. Residues: CASSQGTTRGNQPQHF.

The V gene is TRBV14, the J gene TRBJ2-7; TRBD1 matches 9 bases. From germline, CDR1 is SGHDN and CDR2 FVKESK. Unmatched junction bases numbered 6, after V lost 2 bases and J lost 13 bases. The CDR3 spans 12 residues. The CDR3 sequence: CASSQTGTGKYF. DNA for the CDR3: TGTGCCAGCAGCCAAACGGGGACAGGGAAATACTTC.

This chain links TRBV18 with TRBJ2-5; a possible D gene is TRBD1 (5 bases). Trimming pared 11 bases from V and 1 base from J, leaving 14 bases between. The germline V gene encodes CDR1 KGHSH and CDR2 LQKENI. This CDR3 contains 13 residues. CDR3 DNA sequence: TGTGCCGCCCAGGGTGGACCCCAAGAGACCCAGTACTTC. This translates into CAAQGGPQETQYF.

The chain employs TRBV20-1 and TRBJ1-1; D is undetermined. The ends were cut back, 3 bases at V and 11 bases at J, with 13 bases in the middle. CDR3 length: 11 residues. Germline V gene sequence: CDR1 DFQATT, CDR2 SNEGSKA (reference sequence). CDR3 sequence: CSASTDAAAFF. DNA of the CDR3: TGCAGTGCTAGTACGGATGCGGCGGCTTTCTTT.

V usage is TRBV6-1 and J usage is TRBJ2-7; 7 bases are a match to TRBD2. Germline lookup yields CDR1 MNHNS and CDR2 SASEGT. The CDR3 loop spans 17 amino acids. J gave up 2 bases and V 3 bases, and 13 bases lay outside the gene matches. The CDR3 loop is CASSEELGLVLTYEQYF. CDR3 nucleotides: TGTGCCAGCAGTGAGGAACTAGGACTAGTGCTCACCTACGAGCAGTACTTC.

J is TRBJ1-2 and V is TRBV27; no reliable D call. The germline gives CDR1 MNHEY, CDR2 SMNVEV (reference sequence). CDR3 length: 15 residues. Trimming left V 5 bases short and J 2 bases short, with 15 bases between. The CDR3, as DNA: TGTGCCAGCAGTCCCTCGGCGGGATCCAACTATGGCTACACCTTC. The encoded protein is CASSPSAGSNYGYTF.

The V call is TRBV4-2, the J call TRBJ2-5; 7 positions agree with TRBD2. Trimming cost V 2 bases and J 2 bases; bases outside gene matches: 2. This CDR3 is 14 amino acids long. The germline V gene encodes CDR1 LGHNA and CDR2 YNFKEQ. The CDR3 nucleotides are TGTGCCAGCAGCCAAACTAGCGTACAAGAGACCCAGTACTTC. Its protein is CASSQTSVQETQYF.